This T cell receptor (beta chain) is from a study of T cell responses to AZD1222 COVID-19 vaccine. Points from the study as a whole: Of spike-specific TCRs, nearly half reportedly target regions left unmutated in variants.

In germline, CDR1 is SGHDT, CDR2 YYEEEE. The V gene end was trimmed by 4 bases and the J gene end by 8 bases; junction bases not matched to a gene: 10. The CDR3 runs 15 residues. As for this clone: The antigen is not known.

Sequenced by immunoSEQ multiplex PCR; TCRdb stores in-frame clones only, minus some. The sample shows 55,000 to 75,000 clones, 85% of them seen only once. The chain employs TRBV5-6 and TRBJ2-1, with 9 positions matching TRBD2. The sample was peripheral blood, taken on day 0 of AZD1222 vaccination. This receptor was taken from an adult in good health. In nucleotides, the CDR3 is TGTGCCAGCAGCCCGACTAATCTAGCGGGGTATGAGCAGTTCTTC. Protein sequence: CASSPTNLAGYEQFF.